The T cell receptor beta chain described here comes from a study of early T cells in non-severe SARS-CoV-2 infection (dated by TCRdb to the early 2020s). Background for the entire study: Bulk RNA from unsorted whole blood was used for TCR sequencing, so alpha and beta chains could not be paired. Broad study findings and their caveats: Matching against VDJdb was skewed toward anti-spike CD8 responses, likely underestimated virus-specific expansions, and missed private and CD4 specificities.

After removal of 6 bases from V and 5 bases from J, the junction retains 10 bases not matched to a gene. Sequences MNHEY (CDR1) and SVGEGT (CDR2) are obtained from the germline V gene. The CDR3 spans 16 residues, from the cysteine through the phenylalanine. The retained sequence is limited to the CDR3, 48 bases, with the frame set at the first base. The study was a case-control design nested within a healthcare worker cohort in London, UK, with weekly nasopharyngeal swab PCR tests and blood sampling. Healthcare workers were recruited between 23 and 31 March 2020, during the week of the UK lockdown, and were followed weekly for up to roughly 15 weeks. This clonotype was seen many times. The specificity of this receptor is unknown. Base qualities are not recorded, but no much larger clone differs from it by a single base. Libraries came from 5' RACE. Sequencing relied on a NextSeq 500. To correct for sequencing error and PCR bias, the TCR library protocol tagged individual cDNA molecules with unique molecular identifiers. TCR alpha and beta chains were both sequenced, and the abundances of alpha and beta sequences in each sample were closely correlated with each other. The published analysis was carried out like this. Decombinator V4 was used to annotate the V gene, J gene and CDR3 of the TCR sequences. TCRs were defined as expanded if a significant change between any two time points was detected under a Poisson model with p below 0.0001. Abundances of TCRs were expressed as counts per million after normalisation to the total number of TCRs sequenced in each sample. MAIT TCRs were defined by TRAV1-2 paired with TRAJ12, TRAJ20 or TRAJ33, and iNKT TCRs by TRAV10 paired with TRAJ18. VDJdb, accessed on 1 November 2021, was searched for TCRs annotated for CMV, EBV and SARS-CoV-2, and TCRs annotated for more than one antigen were excluded. Using fastp trimming at Q25 and MiXCR clonotype assembly, TCRdb reanalyzed the public sequencing data and kept in-frame beta chains. Merged by CDR3 protein, the rows form single entries marked with the most common genes and DNA. For this entry, the V and J calls and clone size follow TCRdb and not the study's own pipeline. This sample is represented by 65,000 to 95,000 distinct CDR3 sequences; 12% of them were singletons. The leading ten clones occupy around a sixth of the sample.

The TCR was taken from an adult who was a healthcare worker with PCR-confirmed SARS-CoV-2 infection or an uninfected control (not recorded which). The donor label of this sample is uncertain. The V and J segments used are TRBV6-2 or TRBV6-3 and TRBJ2-3; the central 11 bases match TRBD2. The specimen comprised whole blood, sampled at baseline. The nucleotide sequence reads TGTGCCAGCAGGACCCCCACTAGCGGGGGTGAAGATACGCAGTATTTT. Translated, it gives CASRTPTSGGEDTQYF.